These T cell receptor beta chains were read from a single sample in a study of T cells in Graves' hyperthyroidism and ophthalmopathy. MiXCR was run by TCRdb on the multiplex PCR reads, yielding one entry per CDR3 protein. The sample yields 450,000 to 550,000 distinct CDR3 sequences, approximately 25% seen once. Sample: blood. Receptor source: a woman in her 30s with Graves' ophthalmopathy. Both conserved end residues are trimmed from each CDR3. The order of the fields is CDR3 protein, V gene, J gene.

CDR3 protein: ASSLPTGGGDEQY
V gene: TRBV28
J gene: TRBJ2-7

CDR3 protein: ASTPQLSDYGYT
V gene: TRBV5-5
J gene: TRBJ1-2

CDR3 protein: ASSATGGEQY
V gene: TRBV6-1
J gene: TRBJ2-7

CDR3 protein: ASSFSSGGEYTQY
V gene: TRBV27
J gene: TRBJ2-3

CDR3 protein: ASSLSGQPKREKLF
V gene: TRBV7-2
J gene: TRBJ1-4

CDR3 protein: ASSHLLGSGQETQY
V gene: TRBV11-2
J gene: TRBJ2-5

CDR3 protein: SASDRVNEQY
V gene: TRBV20-1
J gene: TRBJ2-7

CDR3 protein: AAEGLAYGYT
V gene: TRBV30
J gene: TRBJ1-2

CDR3 protein: ASRYAGIYEQY
V gene: TRBV28
J gene: TRBJ2-7

CDR3 protein: ASSLGSDSWNTEAF
V gene: TRBV11-2
J gene: TRBJ1-1

CDR3 protein: SVGRALSYGYT
V gene: TRBV29-1
J gene: TRBJ1-2

CDR3 protein: ASSRDANTGELF
V gene: TRBV7-3
J gene: TRBJ2-2

CDR3 protein: ASSLDWGSNQPQH
V gene: TRBV11-2
J gene: TRBJ1-5

CDR3 protein: AISFVTGGSTEAF
V gene: TRBV10-3
J gene: TRBJ1-1

CDR3 protein: ASRPGGLPMNTEAF
V gene: TRBV19
J gene: TRBJ1-1

CDR3 protein: ASSLPGTTIYEQY
V gene: TRBV14
J gene: TRBJ2-7

CDR3 protein: ASSLAVVLNYGYT
V gene: TRBV11-1
J gene: TRBJ1-2

CDR3 protein: ASGGTANTEAF
V gene: TRBV12-3/TRBV12-4
J gene: TRBJ1-1

CDR3 protein: ASSLTGLVSPYEQY
V gene: TRBV11-1
J gene: TRBJ2-7

CDR3 protein: ASSFSGHGTGELF
V gene: TRBV6-1
J gene: TRBJ2-2

CDR3 protein: GTAGVYGYT
V gene: TRBV29-1
J gene: TRBJ1-2

CDR3 protein: ASSGDQPQH
V gene: TRBV2
J gene: TRBJ1-5

CDR3 protein: ATARGRTNQPQH
V gene: TRBV24-1
J gene: TRBJ1-5

CDR3 protein: ASSESLNRGGQETQY
V gene: TRBV10-2
J gene: TRBJ2-5